This T cell receptor beta chain derives from a study of beta chain features in type 1 diabetes. Points from the study as a whole: Researchers report that Type 1 diabetes patients had moderately but significantly shorter TCRB CDR3s across all four CD4+ subsets.

V was cut by 1 base and J by 5 bases, with 12 bases left in between. This CDR3 is 15 amino acids long. CDR1 and CDR2 from the germline V gene are MGHRA and YSYEKL. This clone turned up a few times. What it binds is not known. The authors reverse transcribed all of the isolated RNA, so sequencing captured expressed TCRB transcripts. Using immunoSEQ multiplex PCR, the repertoire was profiled, and TCRdb retains in-frame clones only, with some absent. The data show approximately 50,000 clones, roughly 63% seen once. The rearrangement joins TRBV4-1 to TRBJ2-1, with D maybe TRBD2 (6 bases). The sequenced sample consisted of stem cell memory CD4+ T cells from blood. The source is a woman aged 25 to 39 with type 1 diabetes. The CDR3 region is CASSQGQRADNEQFF. In nucleotides, the CDR3 is TGCGCCAGCAGCCAAGGTCAGCGGGCGGACAATGAGCAGTTCTTC.